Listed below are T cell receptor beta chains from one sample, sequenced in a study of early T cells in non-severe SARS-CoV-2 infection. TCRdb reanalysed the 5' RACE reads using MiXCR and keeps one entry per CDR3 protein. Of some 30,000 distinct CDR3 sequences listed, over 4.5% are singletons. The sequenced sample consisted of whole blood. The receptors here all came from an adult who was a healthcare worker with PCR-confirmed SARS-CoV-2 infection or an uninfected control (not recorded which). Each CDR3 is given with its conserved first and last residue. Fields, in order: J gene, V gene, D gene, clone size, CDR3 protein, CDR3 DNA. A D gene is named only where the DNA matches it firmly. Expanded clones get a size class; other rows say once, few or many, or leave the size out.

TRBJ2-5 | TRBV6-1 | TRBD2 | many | CASSGGLVGQETQYF | TGTGCCAGCAGTGGAGGACTAGTTGGGCAAGAGACCCAGTACTTC
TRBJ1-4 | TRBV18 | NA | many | CASSPPGGTNEKLFF | TGTGCCAGCTCACCACCTGGGGGGACTAATGAAAAACTGTTTTTT
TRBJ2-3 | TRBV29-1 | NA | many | CSVEVSSTDTQYF | TGCAGCGTTGAAGTCTCTAGCACAGATACGCAGTATTTT
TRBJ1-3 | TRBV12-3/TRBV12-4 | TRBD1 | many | CASTPQGGGNTIYF | TGTGCCAGCACCCCACAGGGGGGTGGAAACACCATATATTTT
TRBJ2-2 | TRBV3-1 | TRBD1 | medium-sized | CASSQQGGTGETGELFF | TGTGCCAGCAGCCAACAGGGCGGGACAGGGGAAACCGGGGAGCTGTTTTTT
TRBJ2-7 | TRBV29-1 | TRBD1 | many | CSARKGTGDYEQYF | TGCAGCGCTAGAAAAGGGACAGGGGACTACGAGCAGTACTTC
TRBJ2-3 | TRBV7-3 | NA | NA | CASSFPGTDTQYF | TGTGCCAGCAGCTTCCCCGGCACAGATACGCAGTATTTT
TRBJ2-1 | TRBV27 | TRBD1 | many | CASSLLDRGPGNEQFF | TGTGCCAGCAGTTTATTGGACAGGGGGCCAGGGAATGAGCAGTTCTTC
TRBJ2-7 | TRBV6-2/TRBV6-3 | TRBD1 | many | CASSYSGGTGGHEQYF | TGTGCCAGCAGTTACTCAGGCGGGACAGGGGGGCACGAGCAGTACTTC
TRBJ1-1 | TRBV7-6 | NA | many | CASSLGVWGTRNTEAFF | TGTGCCAGCAGCTTAGGTGTGTGGGGAACGAGGAACACTGAAGCTTTCTTT
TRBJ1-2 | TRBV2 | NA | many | CASSDLGTYGYTF | TGTGCCAGCAGTGATTTAGGGACCTATGGCTACACCTTC
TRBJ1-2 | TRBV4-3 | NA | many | CASSQGSHYGYTF | TGCGCCAGCAGCCAAGGGTCCCACTATGGCTACACCTTC
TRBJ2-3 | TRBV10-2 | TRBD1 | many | CASSESSGTGGTDTQYF | TGCGCCAGCAGTGAGTCGTCTGGGACAGGGGGAACAGATACGCAGTATTTT
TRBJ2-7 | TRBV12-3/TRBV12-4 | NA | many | CASSPNLYEQYF | TGTGCCAGCAGTCCAAATCTATACGAGCAGTACTTC
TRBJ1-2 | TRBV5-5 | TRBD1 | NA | CASSLAGTAGYGYTF | TGTGCCAGCAGCTTGGCCGGGACAGCGGGCTATGGCTACACCTTC
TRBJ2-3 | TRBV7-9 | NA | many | CASSSGQGTDTQYF | TGTGCCAGCAGCTCCGGACAAGGCACAGATACGCAGTATTTT
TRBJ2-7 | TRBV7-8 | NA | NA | CASSTPGYEQYF | TGTGCCAGCAGCACCCCGGGCTACGAGCAGTACTTC
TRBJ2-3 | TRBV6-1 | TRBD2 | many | CATSFLGLAGDTQYF | TGTGCCACCTCCTTCTTGGGACTAGCGGGAGATACGCAGTATTTT
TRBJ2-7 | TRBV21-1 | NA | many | CASSNTSGRSYEQYF | TGTGCCAGCAGCAACACTAGCGGGAGGAGTTACGAGCAGTACTTC
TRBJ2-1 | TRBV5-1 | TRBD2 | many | CASSWGLADYNEQFF | TGCGCCAGCAGCTGGGGACTAGCGGATTACAATGAGCAGTTCTTC
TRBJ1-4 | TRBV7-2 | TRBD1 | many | CASSLAGQGAEKLFF | TGTGCCAGCAGCTTAGCGGGACAGGGCGCTGAAAAACTGTTTTTT
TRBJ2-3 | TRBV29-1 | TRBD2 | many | CSVASGGTDTQYF | TGCAGCGTTGCTAGCGGAGGCACAGATACGCAGTATTTT
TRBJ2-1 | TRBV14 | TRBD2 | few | CASSHPSGVSFSYNEQFF | TGTGCCAGCAGCCACCCTAGCGGAGTGTCTTTCTCCTACAATGAGCAGTTCTTC
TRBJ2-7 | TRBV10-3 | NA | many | CAISDEEADYEQYF | TGTGCCATCAGTGACGAGGAGGCGGATTACGAGCAGTACTTC
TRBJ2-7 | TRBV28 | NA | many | CASSPVGLISSYEQYF | TGTGCCAGCAGCCCAGTGGGGCTGATTAGCTCCTACGAGCAGTACTTC
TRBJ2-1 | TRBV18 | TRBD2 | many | CASSPQLAGAYNEQFF | TGTGCCAGCTCACCCCAACTAGCGGGGGCCTACAATGAGCAGTTCTTC
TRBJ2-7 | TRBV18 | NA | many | CASSPPMGQSYEQYF | TGTGCCAGCTCACCACCGATGGGGCAGAGCTACGAGCAGTACTTC
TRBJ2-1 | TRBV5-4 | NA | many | CASSINTGVSYNEQFF | TGTGCCAGCAGCATCAATACTGGGGTCTCCTACAATGAGCAGTTCTTC
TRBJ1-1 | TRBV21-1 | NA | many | CASSKKGSKDTEAFF | TGTGCCAGCAGCAAAAAGGGTTCTAAGGACACTGAAGCTTTCTTT
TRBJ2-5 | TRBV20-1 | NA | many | CSAVVRGGKTQYF | TGCAGTGCTGTGGTCCGTGGAGGGAAGACCCAGTACTTC
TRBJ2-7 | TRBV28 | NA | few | CASSPGPFYEQYF | TGTGCCAGCAGTCCGGGACCTTTCTACGAGCAGTACTTC
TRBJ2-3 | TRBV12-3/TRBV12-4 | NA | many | CASSLFRSTDTQYF | TGTGCCAGCAGTTTATTCCGGAGCACAGATACGCAGTATTTT
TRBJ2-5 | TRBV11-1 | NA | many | CASSLDRADQETQYF | TGTGCCAGCAGCTTAGATCGAGCGGATCAAGAGACCCAGTACTTC
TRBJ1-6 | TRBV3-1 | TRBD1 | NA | CASSPGQGNSPLHF | TGTGCCAGCAGCCCGGGACAGGGAAATTCACCCCTCCACTTT
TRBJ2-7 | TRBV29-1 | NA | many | CSAQDRYSYEQYF | TGCAGCGCCCAGGACAGATACTCCTACGAGCAGTACTTC
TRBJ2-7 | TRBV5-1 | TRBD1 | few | CASSLSTGQLYEQYF | TGCGCCAGCAGCTTATCCACGGGACAGCTCTACGAGCAGTACTTC
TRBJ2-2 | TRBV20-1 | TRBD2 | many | CTRSGRAPGELFF | TGCACGCGTAGCGGGAGGGCCCCTGGGGAGCTGTTTTTT
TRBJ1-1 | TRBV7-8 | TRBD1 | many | CASSLLLGGRITEAFF | TGTGCCAGCAGCTTACTTCTAGGGGGCCGGATCACTGAAGCTTTCTTT
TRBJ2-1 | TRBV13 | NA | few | CASSFGQSYNEQFF | TGTGCCAGCAGCTTCGGGCAGTCCTACAATGAGCAGTTCTTC
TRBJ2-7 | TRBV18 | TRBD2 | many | CASSPPVAGAYEQYF | TGTGCCAGCTCACCTCCTGTAGCGGGGGCCTACGAGCAGTACTTC
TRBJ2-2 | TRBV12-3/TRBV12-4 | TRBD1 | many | CASSLGRQGVLFTGELFF | TGTGCCAGCAGTTTAGGTAGACAGGGGGTTTTATTCACCGGGGAGCTGTTTTTT